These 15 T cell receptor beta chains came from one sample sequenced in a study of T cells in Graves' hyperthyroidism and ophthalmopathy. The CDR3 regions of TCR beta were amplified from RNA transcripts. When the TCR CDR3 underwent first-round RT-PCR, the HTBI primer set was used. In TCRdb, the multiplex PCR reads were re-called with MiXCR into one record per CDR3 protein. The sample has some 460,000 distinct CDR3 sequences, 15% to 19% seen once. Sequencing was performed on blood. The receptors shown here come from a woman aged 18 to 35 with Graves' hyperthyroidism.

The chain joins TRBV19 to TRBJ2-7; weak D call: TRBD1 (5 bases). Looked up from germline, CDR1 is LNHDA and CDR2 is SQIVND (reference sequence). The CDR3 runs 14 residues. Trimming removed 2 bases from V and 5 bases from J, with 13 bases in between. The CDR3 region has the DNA TGTGCCAGTAGTATACGACCGGCCAGGGACGAGCAGTACTTC. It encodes CASSIRPARDEQYF.

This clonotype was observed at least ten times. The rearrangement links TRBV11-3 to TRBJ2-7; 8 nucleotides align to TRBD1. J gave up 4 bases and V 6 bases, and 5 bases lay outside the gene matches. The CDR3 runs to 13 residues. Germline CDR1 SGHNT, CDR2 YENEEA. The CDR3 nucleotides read TGTGCCAGCAGTTATACAGGGGGGTACGAGCAGTACTTC. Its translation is CASSYTGGYEQYF.

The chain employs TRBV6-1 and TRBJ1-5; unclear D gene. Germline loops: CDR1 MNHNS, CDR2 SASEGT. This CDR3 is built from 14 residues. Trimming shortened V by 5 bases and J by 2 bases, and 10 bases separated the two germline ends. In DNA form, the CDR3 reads TGTGCCAGCAGTTCCGGGAATGGCAATCAGCCCCAGCATTTT. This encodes CASSSGNGNQPQHF.

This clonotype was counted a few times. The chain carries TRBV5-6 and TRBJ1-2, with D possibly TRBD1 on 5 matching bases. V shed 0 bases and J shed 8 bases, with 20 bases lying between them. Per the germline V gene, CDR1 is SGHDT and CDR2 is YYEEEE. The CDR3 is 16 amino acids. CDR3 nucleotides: TGTGCCAGCAGCTTGGAGGGGTGGGCCACCCCTCTGGGCTACACCTTC. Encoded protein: CASSLEGWATPLGYTF.

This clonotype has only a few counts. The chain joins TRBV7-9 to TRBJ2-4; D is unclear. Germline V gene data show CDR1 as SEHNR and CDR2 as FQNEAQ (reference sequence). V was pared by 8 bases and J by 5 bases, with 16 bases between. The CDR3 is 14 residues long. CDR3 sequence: CASGNEGLENIQYF. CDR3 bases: TGTGCCAGCGGAAACGAAGGCCTCGAAAACATTCAGTACTTC. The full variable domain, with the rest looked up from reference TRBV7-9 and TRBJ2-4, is DTGVSQNPRHKITKRGQNVTFRCDPISEHNRLYWYRQTLGQGPEFLTYFQNEAQLEKSRLLSDRFSAERPKGSFSTLEIQRTEQGDSAMYLCASGNEGLENIQYFGAGTRLSVL.

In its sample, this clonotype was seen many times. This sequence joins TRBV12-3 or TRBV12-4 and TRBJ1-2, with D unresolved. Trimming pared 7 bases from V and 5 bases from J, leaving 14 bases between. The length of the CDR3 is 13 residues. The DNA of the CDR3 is TGTGCCAGCACCCGGGCAGGATCGTATGGCTACACCTTC. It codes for CASTRAGSYGYTF.

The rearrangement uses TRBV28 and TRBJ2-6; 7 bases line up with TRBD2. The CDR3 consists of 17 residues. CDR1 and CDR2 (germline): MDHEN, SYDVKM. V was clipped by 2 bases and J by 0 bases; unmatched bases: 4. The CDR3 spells CASSLGGGGSGANVLTF. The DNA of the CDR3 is TGTGCCAGCAGTTTAGGTGGGGGGGGCTCTGGGGCCAACGTCCTGACTTTC.

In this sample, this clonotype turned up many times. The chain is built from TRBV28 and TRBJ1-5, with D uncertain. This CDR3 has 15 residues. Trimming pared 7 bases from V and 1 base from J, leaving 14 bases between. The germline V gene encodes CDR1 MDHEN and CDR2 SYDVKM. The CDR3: CASKIEGTSNQPQHF. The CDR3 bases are TGTGCCAGCAAAATCGAGGGAACCAGCAATCAGCCCCAGCATTTT.

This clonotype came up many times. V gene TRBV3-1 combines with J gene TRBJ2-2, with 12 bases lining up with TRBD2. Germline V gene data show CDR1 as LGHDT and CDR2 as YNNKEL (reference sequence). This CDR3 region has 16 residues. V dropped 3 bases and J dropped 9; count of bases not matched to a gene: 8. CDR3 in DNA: TGTGCCAGCAGCCACCCCGTGACTAGCGGGAGCCGGGAGCTGTTTTTT. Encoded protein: CASSHPVTSGSRELFF. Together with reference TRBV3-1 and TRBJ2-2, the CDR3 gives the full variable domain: DTAVSQTPKYLVTQMGNDKSIKCEQNLGHDTMYWYKQDSKKFLKIMFSYNNKELIINETVPNRFSPKSPDKAHLNLHINSLELGDSAVYFCASSHPVTSGSRELFFGEGSRLTVL.

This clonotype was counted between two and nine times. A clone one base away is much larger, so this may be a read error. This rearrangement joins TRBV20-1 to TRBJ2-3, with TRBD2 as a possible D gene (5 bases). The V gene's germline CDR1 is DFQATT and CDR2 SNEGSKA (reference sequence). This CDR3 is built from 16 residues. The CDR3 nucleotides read TGCAGTGCTGGAGACCCGCCTAGAGAGGGTGCAGATACGCAGTATTTT. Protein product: CSAGDPPREGADTQYF.

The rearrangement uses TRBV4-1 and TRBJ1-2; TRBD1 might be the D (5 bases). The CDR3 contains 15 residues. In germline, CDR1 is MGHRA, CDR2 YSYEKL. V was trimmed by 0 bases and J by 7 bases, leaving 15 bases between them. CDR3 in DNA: TGCGCCAGCAGCCAAGAAGGCAGGGTATTAGGTGGCTACACCTTC. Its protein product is CASSQEGRVLGGYTF.

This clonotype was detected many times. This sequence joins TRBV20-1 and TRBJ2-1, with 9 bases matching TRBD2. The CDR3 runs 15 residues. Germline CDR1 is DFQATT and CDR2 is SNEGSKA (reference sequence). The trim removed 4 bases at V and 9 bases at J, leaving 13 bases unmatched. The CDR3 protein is CSATQVAGGPGEQFF. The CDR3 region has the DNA TGCAGTGCTACCCAGGTGGCGGGAGGGCCTGGTGAGCAGTTCTTC.

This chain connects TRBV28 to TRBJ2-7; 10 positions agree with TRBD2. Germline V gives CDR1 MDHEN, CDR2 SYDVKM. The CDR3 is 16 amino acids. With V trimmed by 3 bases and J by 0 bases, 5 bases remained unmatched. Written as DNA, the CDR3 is TGTGCCAGCAGTTTGTCTAGCGGGGGATTCTCCTACGAGCAGTACTTC. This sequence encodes CASSLSSGGFSYEQYF. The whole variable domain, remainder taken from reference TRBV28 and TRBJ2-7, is DVKVTQSSRYLVKRTGEKVFLECVQDMDHENMFWYRQDPGLGLRLIYFSYDVKMKEKGDIPEGYSVSREKKERFSLILESASTNQTSMYLCASSLSSGGFSYEQYFGPGTRLTVT.

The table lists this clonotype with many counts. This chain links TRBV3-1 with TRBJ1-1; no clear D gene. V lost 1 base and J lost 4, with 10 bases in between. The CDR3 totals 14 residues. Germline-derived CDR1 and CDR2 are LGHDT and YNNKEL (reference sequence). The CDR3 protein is CASSQGPLGTEAFF. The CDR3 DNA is TGTGCCAGCAGCCAAGGGCCCCTCGGCACTGAAGCTTTCTTT.

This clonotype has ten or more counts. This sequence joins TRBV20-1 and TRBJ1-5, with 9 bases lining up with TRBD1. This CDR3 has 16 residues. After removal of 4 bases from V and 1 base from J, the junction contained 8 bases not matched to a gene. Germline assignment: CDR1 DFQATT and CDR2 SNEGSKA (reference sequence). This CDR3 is CSATIGTGNSNQPQHF. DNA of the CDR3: TGCAGTGCTACTATAGGGACAGGGAACAGCAATCAGCCCCAGCATTTT.